Each of the 5 T cell receptor beta chains below was sequenced from the same sample in a study of blood T cell repertoires in COVID-19. Sequenced by immunoSEQ multiplex PCR; TCRdb stores in-frame clones only, minus some. The sample has around 150,000 clones, around 80% seen once. The sequencing input was peripheral blood. The receptors derive from a man aged 60 to 75 who had recovered from COVID-19.

This chain links TRBV6-5 with TRBJ1-3, with 7 bases that match TRBD1. CDR1 and CDR2 (germline): MNHEY, SVGAGI. The V and J ends lost 5 bases and 3 bases, in that order; junction bases with no gene match: 7. The CDR3 is 15 amino acids. CDR3 coding DNA: TGTGCCAGCAGTCCCCGGGACAGAGGTGGAAACACCATATATTTT. This encodes CASSPRDRGGNTIYF.

The V and J genes are TRBV2 and TRBJ1-1; D is perhaps TRBD1 (5 bases). Germline V lookup: CDR1 SNHLY, CDR2 FYNNEI. The ends were cut back, 6 bases at V and 7 bases at J, with 12 bases in the middle. The length of the CDR3 is 12 residues. The DNA of the CDR3 is TGTGCCAGCAGCGAGACAGAGCGTGAAGCTTTCTTT. This encodes CASSETEREAFF.

The rearrangement links TRBV7-9 to TRBJ1-1; no definite D call. The germline V and J ends were trimmed by 5 bases and 4 bases, with 8 bases remaining between them. Germline CDR1 is SEHNR and CDR2 is FQNEAQ (reference sequence). The CDR3 is 12 amino acids. The chain's CDR3 is CASSLPVTEAFF. The CDR3 DNA reads as TGTGCCAGCAGCCTCCCGGTCACTGAAGCTTTCTTT.

The genes are TRBV6-5 and TRBJ1-5; D possibly corresponds to TRBD1 (5 bases). Germline V lookup: CDR1 MNHEY, CDR2 SVGAGI. V shed 5 bases and J shed 2 bases, with 10 bases lying between them. CDR3 length: 14 residues. CDR3 sequence: CASSTDSGNQPQHF. DNA for the CDR3: TGTGCCAGCAGTACTGACAGTGGCAATCAGCCCCAGCATTTT.

The rearrangement joins TRBV25-1 to TRBJ1-2, with 9 bases lining up with TRBD1. Germline-derived CDR1 and CDR2 are MGHDK and SYGVNS. There are 12 residues in the CDR3. V shed 8 bases, J shed 7 bases, and the junction held 5 bases outside the gene matches. CDR3 nucleotides: TGTGCCAGCCTGGGACAGGGCGTTGGCTACACCTTC. Translation: CASLGQGVGYTF.